This TCR beta chain was recorded in a study of T-cell reconstitution after alpha-beta-depleted transplantation in children (dated by TCRdb to about 2016). Notes on the research overall: Using TCR repertoire profiling, the study followed T-cell immune reconstitution in a quantitative way in children after TCRalphabeta/CD19-depleted allogeneic hematopoietic cell transplantation.

This clonotype was observed at least ten times. This receptor's antigen is unknown. No much larger clonotype is one base removed from it; base qualities were not supplied. Library creation used PCR. The sample was run on an Illumina HiSeq 2500. TCR library preparation used molecular barcoding, with unique molecular identifiers applied to normalize quantification of the TCRbeta repertoire. TCRdb's own reprocessing of the public reads used fastp at Q25 and MiXCR and kept productive beta chains. Rows matching on CDR3 protein sequence are summarized as one entry with the most common DNA and genes. For this sample the table gives about 110,000 distinct CDR3 sequences, of which 10% were detected only once. The ten biggest clones cover approximately 8% of the sample. The trim is 3 bases for V and 11 bases for J, with a gap of 13 bases between the germline ends. Reading from cysteine to phenylalanine, the CDR3 counts 12 amino acids. Of the read, only the CDR3 DNA is kept; its 36 bases are in frame from base 1. CDR1 and CDR2, looked up from the germline V gene, are SGHRS and YFSETQ.

The material was PBMCs from the stem cell graft donor, obtained from the stem cell graft. The sequence was collected from a human donor who donated a stem cell graft to a child with acute lymphoblastic leukemia. The chain employs TRBV5-1 and TRBJ2-3, with the D segment possibly TRBD1 or TRBD2, each aligning over 5 bases. The CDR3 region: CASSSGGGWQYF. The DNA sequence reads TGCGCCAGCAGCTCGGGTGGGGGTTGGCAGTATTTT.